Listed below are T cell receptor beta chains from one sample, sequenced in a study of blood T cell repertoires in COVID-19. Produced via immunoSEQ multiplex PCR; TCRdb's table is partial and in-frame only. Among under 300,000 clones, around nine tenths were seen once, and the ten largest hold 1.9%. The sample consisted of PBMCs or T cells enriched from blood (not recorded which). The source is an older woman who had recovered from COVID-19. The conserved cysteine and the conserved F or W are not part of the CDR3 here. The D gene is left open where the match is weak. Only part of the rows carry a size: once, few, many, or a class if the clone is expanded.

clone_size v_call d_call cdr3_aa
many TRBV14 TRBD1 ASSRTPGTDTEAF
- TRBV6-5 - ASRTAGNQPQH
- TRBV29-1 - SVVRAGDTEAF
- TRBV20-1 - SARGHSEQY
- TRBV30 TRBD1 AWSVVRGDQPQH
- TRBV5-1 - ASSLRPLSGNTEAF
- TRBV7-6 - ASSLGTTLH
- TRBV3-1/TRBV3-2 - ASSRSGDTSPLH
- TRBV5-1 TRBD2 ASSRTSGQETQY
- TRBV6-5 TRBD1 ASSKFGQVNYGYT
once TRBV5-1 - ASSTRTRDEQF
- TRBV2 - ASSESGRVFTYGYT
- TRBV7-9 TRBD1 ASSPQGAREKLF
- TRBV5-1 TRBD1 ASSQGTGDYEQY
- TRBV19 - ASSIWPFYGYT
- TRBV5-4 - ASSTDTNQPQH
- TRBV28 - ASSLLEQPQH
- TRBV7-9 TRBD2 ASSLAKRGGPYNEQF
once TRBV28 - ASSLHLQSPLH
- TRBV5-4 TRBD2 ASSFSGGQTQY
once TRBV7-2 TRBD1 ASSSNLGQGGNGYT
- TRBV9 - ASSVDSGFQETQY
- TRBV6-1 - ASSEKQGNQPQH
- TRBV25-1 - ASRDDRSFSYEQY
- TRBV27 TRBD1 ASSSHGTANEKLF
- TRBV11-2 - ASSWQGYEQY
- TRBV5-6 - ASSFQSTGELF